This entry lists 18 T cell receptor beta chains sequenced from one sample in a study of blood T cell repertoires in COVID-19. Some clones are missing from TCRdb's copy, which holds only in-frame ones; the method was immunoSEQ multiplex PCR. The sample includes around 130,000 clones, approximately 84% of them seen just once. The specimen sequenced was peripheral blood. These receptors all come from a woman aged 80 or over with acute or convalescent COVID-19.

V is TRBV5-4 and J is TRBJ2-1; TRBD2 is a possible D gene (6 bases). Germline V lookup: CDR1 SGHNT, CDR2 YYREEE (reference sequence). The CDR3 spans 13 residues. The V end lost 4 bases, the J end lost 5 bases, and 10 bases lay between the germline ends. Written as DNA, the CDR3 is TGTGCCAGCAGCCCACGGGAGAACAATGAGCAGTTCTTC. This codes for CASSPRENNEQFF. Variable domain in full (rest from reference TRBV5-4 and TRBJ2-1): ETGVTQSPTHLIKTRGQQVTLRCSSQSGHNTVSWYQQALGQGPQFIFQYYREEENGRGNFPPRFSGLQFPNYSSELNVNALELDDSALYLCASSPRENNEQFFGPGTRLTVL.

Remarks on this clone: The junction shows a germline mismatch at one end, possibly a read error. The rearrangement uses TRBV19 and TRBJ2-7; 7 bases match TRBD1. The CDR3 runs to 13 residues. The germline gives CDR1 LNHDA, CDR2 SQIVND (reference sequence). CDR3 coding DNA: TGTGCCAGACCGACAGGGATCTCCCACGAGCAGTACTTC. This gives the protein CARPTGISHEQYF.

This rearrangement joins TRBV7-9 to TRBJ1-1, with D perhaps matching TRBD1 (5 bases). From germline, CDR1 is SEHNR and CDR2 FQNEAQ (reference sequence). Trimming pared 1 base from V and 1 base from J, leaving 10 bases between. This CDR3 has 15 amino acids. The CDR3 reads CASSLGTRWNTEAFF. CDR3 sequence (DNA): TGTGCCAGCAGCTTAGGGACACGGTGGAACACTGAAGCTTTCTTT.

The gene calls are TRBV30 and TRBJ2-7; tentative D call: TRBD2 (5 bases). The V end was cut by 0 bases, the J end by 5 bases, with 29 bases between. Germline lookup yields CDR1 GTSNPN and CDR2 SVGIG (reference sequence). The CDR3 is 19 residues long. DNA of the CDR3: TGTGCCTGGAGTGTGAGAGAAGGGCGCCGAGGACCGAGGGTCCACGAGCAGTACTTC. It codes for CAWSVREGRRGPRVHEQYF.

The chain uses TRBV29-1 and TRBJ2-1; 9 bases are shared with TRBD2. V gave up 5 bases and J gave up 7 bases; unmatched junction bases: 9. The CDR3 sequence is 14 residues long. From germline, CDR1 is SQVTM and CDR2 ANQGSEA. The CDR3 spells CSVSAGGRVNEQFF. The CDR3 nucleotides read TGCAGCGTTTCTGCGGGGGGGCGGGTGAATGAGCAGTTCTTC.

The chain has TRBV11-2 and TRBJ1-6, with D possibly being TRBD1 (5 bases). Per germline, CDR1 SGHAT and CDR2 FQNNGV. The V end lost 5 bases, the J end lost 5 bases, and 13 bases lay between the germline ends. The CDR3 extends over 15 amino acids. The CDR3 bases are TGTGCCAGCAGCGGGCCCGACAGCCATAATTCACCCCTCCACTTT. As protein: CASSGPDSHNSPLHF.

This rearrangement joins TRBV2 to TRBJ2-1; a weak D match, TRBD2 (6 bases). This CDR3 comprises 15 residues. Germline V gives CDR1 SNHLY, CDR2 FYNNEI. V dropped 6 bases and J dropped 4 bases, with 16 bases sitting between them. In DNA, the CDR3 is TGTGCCAGCAGGGGAATCAAGACTAGTTACAATGAGCAGTTCTTC. Protein product: CASRGIKTSYNEQFF.

The gene calls are TRBV10-1 and TRBJ2-1; 11 nucleotides agree with TRBD2. This CDR3 has 15 amino acids. Per germline, CDR1 WNHNN and CDR2 SYGVQD (reference sequence). V shed 9 bases, J shed 8 bases, and the junction held 12 bases outside the gene matches. CDR3 bases: TGCGCCAGTTCTTCCGGGACTAGCGGAGCTGATGAGCAGTTCTTC. Protein sequence: CASSSGTSGADEQFF.

V usage is TRBV30 and J usage is TRBJ2-3; 9 positions agree with TRBD1. Germline V CDR1 and CDR2: GTSNPN, SVGIG (reference sequence). V gave up 4 bases and J gave up 0 bases; unmatched junction bases: 5. This CDR3 has 15 amino acids. This CDR3 is CAWTGDRVSTDTQYF. CDR3 in DNA: TGTGCCTGGACCGGGGACAGGGTTAGCACAGATACGCAGTATTTT. The whole variable domain, filled in from reference TRBV30 and TRBJ2-3, reads SQTIHQWPATLVQPVGSPLSLECTVEGTSNPNLYWYRQAAGRGLQLLFYSVGIGQISSEVPQNLSASRPQDRQFILSSKKLLLSDSGFYLCAWTGDRVSTDTQYFGPGTRLTVL.

The chain employs TRBV19 and TRBJ2-1; 9 positions match TRBD2. The CDR3 is 18 residues long. CDR1 and CDR2 from the germline V gene are LNHDA and SQIVND (reference sequence). With V trimmed by 1 base and J by 9 bases, 16 bases remained unmatched. The CDR3 is CASSIVAGGPGDTGEQFF. CDR3 coding DNA: TGTGCCAGTAGTATAGTGGCGGGAGGGCCCGGGGACACTGGTGAGCAGTTCTTC.

This sequence joins TRBV7-2 and TRBJ2-1; the match to TRBD2 covers 9 bases. The CDR3 totals 13 residues. Germline V gene lookup returns CDR1 SGHTA and CDR2 FQGNSA. Trimming at V came to 3 bases and at J to 10 bases, leaving 4 bases not matched to a gene. The CDR3 bases are TGTGCCAGCAGCTTCGGCGGGAGGGACGAGCAGTTCTTC. It is translated as CASSFGGRDEQFF.

This chain uses TRBV4-3 with TRBJ1-1; D might be TRBD1 (6 bases). Germline V gene sequence: CDR1 LGHNA, CDR2 YSLEER. V gave up 3 bases and J gave up 1 base, with 6 bases separating them. The CDR3 extends over 13 amino acids. This CDR3 reads CASSQGQNTEAFF. The DNA of the CDR3 is TGCGCCAGCAGCCAGGGACAGAACACTGAAGCTTTCTTT.

The V call is TRBV5-4, the J call TRBJ2-1; possibly TRBD2 for D (5 bases). CDR3 length: 15 amino acids. Germline lookup yields CDR1 SGHNT and CDR2 YYREEE (reference sequence). With 2 bases removed from V and 0 bases from J, the gap between germline ends came to 9 bases. DNA of the CDR3: TGTGCCAGCAGCTTTAGAGCGGTCTCCTACAATGAGCAGTTCTTC. Residues: CASSFRAVSYNEQFF.

In this sample, this clone turned up a few times. The chain uses TRBV18 and TRBJ2-1; 11 bases match TRBD1. V lost 4 bases and J lost 6; bases outside the gene matches: 5. The germline V gene encodes CDR1 KGHSH and CDR2 LQKENI. The CDR3 consists of 15 residues. This CDR3 is CASSRTGGIINEQFF. The DNA for the CDR3 is TGTGCCAGCTCACGGACAGGGGGCATCATCAATGAGCAGTTCTTC.

The chain links TRBV30 to TRBJ1-2; no clear D. This CDR3 has 13 amino acids. The V gene lost 3 bases and the J gene lost 0 bases, with 8 bases spanning the gap. CDR1 and CDR2 (germline): GTSNPN, SVGIG (reference sequence). This CDR3 reads CAWSLAANYGYTF. The CDR3 DNA is TGTGCCTGGAGCCTTGCGGCTAACTATGGCTACACCTTC.

CDR3 sequence (DNA): TGTGCCAGCAGCGAGGGGGCAGGGGACCGCTATGGCTACACCTTC. Translation gives CASSEGAGDRYGYTF. The genes are TRBV25-1 and TRBJ1-2; 7 bases match TRBD1. Germline V gene data show CDR1 as MGHDK and CDR2 as SYGVNS. Trimming took 6 bases from V and 4 from J; bases not matched to a gene: 11. This CDR3 contains 15 residues.

This sequence joins TRBV5-1 and TRBJ2-5; TRBD2 matches 11 bases. Germline CDR1 is SGHRS and CDR2 is YFSETQ. V dropped 4 bases and J dropped 1; count of bases not matched to a gene: 3. CDR3 length: 15 amino acids. CDR3 sequence: CASSVGTSGQETQYF. DNA of the CDR3: TGCGCCAGCAGCGTTGGGACTAGCGGCCAAGAGACCCAGTACTTC.

This chain links TRBV23-1 with TRBJ1-3; TRBD1 agrees at 7 bases. TRBV23-1 is treated as an ORF (open reading frame) with a function not yet certain. The CDR3 length is 16 residues. Trimming removed 4 bases from V and 2 bases from J; junction bases left unmatched: 8. DNA for the CDR3: TGCGCCAGCAGTCCATCGGACAGGAAGCCTGGAAACACCATATATTTT. Translated, it gives CASSPSDRKPGNTIYF.